This T cell receptor beta chain was sequenced in a study of T cell responses to AZD1222 COVID-19 vaccine. Study as a whole: Second doses that came at about 4 or about 12 weeks were put together. General study results and limits: Only after the peak T cell response were repertoires sampled. Nearly half of unique spike-specific TCRs reportedly avoided B.1.351 and B.1.1.7 mutated regions. Females made up more of the donors, who were largely white British, and clonal diversity may have come out too low.

Remarks on this clone: Its target is unknown.

V was shortened by 0 bases and J by 2 bases, with 8 bases between the two germline ends. Germline V gives CDR1 SGHRS, CDR2 YFSETQ. The CDR3 totals 15 residues. Data came from immunoSEQ multiplex PCR; TCRdb stores just in-frame clones and leaves some out. The sample comprises some 160,000 clones, 85% to 95% of which are singletons, and approximately 1% rests with the top ten. V usage is TRBV5-1 and J usage is TRBJ2-2; D call uncertain. Source: peripheral blood, taken on day 0 of AZD1222 vaccination. The receptor's source is an adult in good health. CDR3 nucleotide sequence: TGCGCCAGCAGCTTGGACATCCCCAACACCGGGGAGCTGTTTTTT. Protein sequence: CASSLDIPNTGELFF.